This entry concerns a single T cell receptor beta chain. This entry is derived from a study of shared T cell receptors in the human thymus. Sequenced by immunoSEQ multiplex PCR; TCRdb stores in-frame clones only, minus some. The repertoire includes about 380,000 clones, 85% to 95% of them detected once, and roughly 0.021% sits in the top ten. Per the germline V gene, CDR1 is GTSNPN and CDR2 is SVGIG (reference sequence). The CDR3 has 17 amino acids. The V and J ends lost 3 bases and 4 bases respectively, with 19 bases between them. The sequenced sample consisted of thymocytes. The chain has TRBV30 and TRBJ2-6, with D possibly TRBD2 on 6 matching bases. This clonotype originated in a human donor. The CDR3 sequence: CAWRRGPQGRGANVLTF. CDR3 DNA: TGTGCCTGGAGGCGGGGACCCCAAGGGAGGGGGGCCAACGTCCTGACTTTC.